The 21 T cell receptor beta chains below all came from one sample that was sequenced in a study of blood T cell repertoires in COVID-19. Data came from immunoSEQ multiplex PCR; TCRdb stores just in-frame clones and leaves some out. Of some 75,000 clones in the sample, 65% to 85% were seen once. Sequenced sample: peripheral blood. Receptor source: a man in his forties or fifties with COVID-19, enrolled during active disease.

This clone has a handful of counts. The chain is built from TRBV7-3 and TRBJ2-1, with TRBD2 matching over 9 bases. The J segment lost 11 bases and the V segment lost 5 bases, leaving 7 bases of the junction unmatched. Germline assignment: CDR1 SGHTA and CDR2 FQGTGA. The CDR3 is 13 amino acids. CDR3 sequence (DNA): TGTGCCAGCAGCGATGCCCTAGCGGGGAAGCAGTTCTTC. It yields the protein CASSDALAGKQFF.

This chain connects TRBV7-3 to TRBJ1-3, with 9 bases aligning to TRBD1. The CDR3 is 16 residues long. Germline V lookup: CDR1 SGHTA, CDR2 FQGTGA. The V gene end was trimmed by 2 bases and the J gene end by 2 bases; junction bases not matched to a gene: 4. The CDR3 here is CASSLRGTGTGNTIYF. The CDR3 DNA reads TGTGCCAGCAGCTTACGCGGGACAGGGACTGGAAACACCATATATTTT.

This clone was seen a single time. The chain links TRBV6-5 to TRBJ2-7, with a possible D match to TRBD2 (6 bases). The germline CDR1 and CDR2 sequences are MNHEY and SVGAGI. The ends were cut back, 5 bases at V and 4 bases at J, with 12 bases in the middle. The CDR3 extends over 13 amino acids. CDR3 amino acids: CASSHRRGYEQYF. In DNA form, the CDR3 reads TGTGCCAGCAGTCACCGGCGGGGATACGAGCAGTACTTC.

The chain links TRBV19 to TRBJ2-1; weak D call: TRBD2 (6 bases). The CDR3 spans 14 residues. V gave up 3 bases and J gave up 7 bases, with 13 bases separating them. Germline CDR1 LNHDA, CDR2 SQIVND (reference sequence). CDR3 residues: CASSISGVGNEQFF. The CDR3 nucleotides read TGTGCCAGTAGTATTTCGGGAGTAGGGAATGAGCAGTTCTTC.

This sequence joins TRBV27 and TRBJ2-7; 11 bases match TRBD2. The CDR3 spans 15 residues. Germline CDR1 and CDR2: MNHEY and SMNVEV (reference sequence). The ends lost 3 bases at V and 3 bases at J; junction bases unmatched: 4. The CDR3 loop reads CASSFVAGGLYEQYF. CDR3 sequence (DNA): TGTGCCAGCAGTTTCGTAGCGGGAGGGCTCTACGAGCAGTACTTC.

V and J are TRBV7-9 and TRBJ2-7; tentative D call: TRBD1 (5 bases). V lost 7 bases, J lost 6 bases, and 19 bases lay in between. This CDR3 contains 14 residues. Germline values: CDR1 SEHNR, CDR2 FQNEAQ (reference sequence). The CDR3 DNA reads TGTGCCAGCAACCCTCAGGGCAACCAGGGCGAGCAGTACTTC. This translates into CASNPQGNQGEQYF. Filled out from reference TRBV7-9 and TRBJ2-7, the complete variable domain reads DTGVSQNPRHKITKRGQNVTFRCDPISEHNRLYWYRQTLGQGPEFLTYFQNEAQLEKSRLLSDRFSAERPKGSFSTLEIQRTEQGDSAMYLCASNPQGNQGEQYFGPGTRLTVT.

The J gene is TRBJ2-5, the V gene TRBV10-3; 10 bases align to TRBD2. CDR1 is ENHRY and CDR2 is SYGVKD in the germline V gene. V lost 4 bases to trimming and J lost 4 bases; unmatched junction nucleotides: 6. The CDR3 length is 15 residues. CDR3 amino acids: CAISGGSGRGETQYF. CDR3 bases: TGTGCCATCAGTGGGGGAAGCGGGAGGGGAGAGACCCAGTACTTC.

The V and J genes are TRBV4-3 and TRBJ2-7; TRBD1 aligns across 11 bases. Germline lookup yields CDR1 LGHNA and CDR2 YSLEER. The V and J ends lost 3 bases and 6 bases, in that order; junction bases with no gene match: 4. The CDR3 loop spans 14 amino acids. CDR3 DNA sequence: TGCGCCAGCAGCCAGCCCGGGACAGGGGGCGAGCAGTACTTC. Translated, it gives CASSQPGTGGEQYF.

This chain links TRBV14 with TRBJ2-6; 9 positions match TRBD1. The CDR3 runs to 19 residues. Unmatched junction bases numbered 17, after V lost 11 bases and J lost 0 bases. Per germline, CDR1 SGHDN and CDR2 FVKESK. In DNA, the CDR3 is TGTGCCCCGGAGGGACAGGGCGCGATCTTTACCTCTGGGGCCAACGTCCTGACTTTC. It encodes CAPEGQGAIFTSGANVLTF.

As regards this clone: Relative to the germline gene, one junction end is altered; a read error may explain this. CDR3: CASSLLGADEQFF. CDR3 coding DNA: TGTGCTAGCAGCTTGCTAGGGGCGGATGAGCAGTTCTTC. V is TRBV7-7 and J is TRBJ2-1; possibly TRBD1 for D (5 bases). Germline values: CDR1 SSHAT, CDR2 FNYEAQ (reference sequence). CDR3 size: 13 residues.

The chain couples TRBV4-3 to TRBJ2-3; D is undetermined. CDR1 and CDR2 from the germline V gene are LGHNA and YSLEER. The CDR3 is 14 amino acids. V was pared by 1 base and J by 0 bases, with 5 bases between. The chain's CDR3 is CASSQVSSTDTQYF. The CDR3 DNA follows: TGCGCCAGCAGCCAAGTTTCTAGCACAGATACGCAGTATTTT.

The count of this clone is one. The chain's CDR3 is CASSLPGQGANGYTF. CDR3 DNA sequence: TGCGCCAGCAGCTTGCCGGGACAGGGGGCGAACGGCTACACCTTC. The chain employs TRBV5-1 and TRBJ1-2; 12 bases match TRBD1. The length of the CDR3 is 15 residues. The germline gives CDR1 SGHRS, CDR2 YFSETQ. V shed 1 base and J 8 bases; nucleotides not matched to a gene: 6.

The chain employs TRBV19 and TRBJ2-2; 10 bases line up with TRBD1. J was trimmed by 7 bases and V by 1 base; bases with no gene match: 3. The CDR3 spans 15 residues. Germline values: CDR1 LNHDA, CDR2 SQIVND (reference sequence). CDR3 bases: TGTGCCAGTAGTATAGTTGGGACAGGGGTCGGGGAGCTGTTTTTT. This gives the protein CASSIVGTGVGELFF.

V usage is TRBV24-1 and J usage is TRBJ1-1, with D perhaps TRBD1 (5 bases). Per germline, CDR1 KGHDR and CDR2 SFDVKD. The V end lost 4 bases, the J end lost 0 bases, and 11 bases lay between the germline ends. CDR3 length: 15 amino acids. The CDR3, as DNA: TGTGCCACCAGTGACAGCAGGGAAGTGAACACTGAAGCTTTCTTT. This codes for CATSDSREVNTEAFF.

The V and J genes are TRBV19 and TRBJ2-2; perhaps TRBD2 as D (5 bases). Germline V gene lookup returns CDR1 LNHDA and CDR2 SQIVND (reference sequence). CDR3 length: 13 residues. The V gene lost 9 bases and the J gene lost 0 bases, with 8 bases spanning the gap. The DNA for the CDR3 is TGTGCCAGAGGGAGAGCGAACACCGGGGAGCTGTTTTTT. Amino acid sequence: CARGRANTGELFF.

This sequence joins TRBV5-6 and TRBJ2-7, with 7 bases matching TRBD1. Germline loops: CDR1 SGHDT, CDR2 YYEEEE. V lost 1 base, J lost 6 bases, and 7 bases stayed unmatched. This CDR3 is built from 14 residues. The CDR3 protein is CASSLFGTVGEQYF. DNA of the CDR3: TGTGCCAGCAGCTTGTTCGGGACAGTGGGCGAGCAGTACTTC.

The V and J genes are TRBV19 and TRBJ2-7; weak D call: TRBD2 (6 bases). The germline V gene has CDR1 LNHDA and CDR2 SQIVND (reference sequence). This CDR3 contains 13 residues. V was shortened by 6 bases and J by 0 bases, with 9 bases between the two germline ends. The chain's CDR3 is CASSDSGSYEQYF. CDR3 in DNA: TGTGCCAGTAGCGATAGCGGCTCCTACGAGCAGTACTTC.

V and J are TRBV5-8 and TRBJ2-3; D may be TRBD1 (5 bases). Germline values: CDR1 SGHTS, CDR2 YDEGEE. The CDR3 has 12 residues. The V and J ends lost 1 base and 10 bases respectively, with 10 bases between them. The CDR3 coding sequence is TGTGCCAGCAGCTTGCCACAGGCTCCGCAGTATTTT. Its translation: CASSLPQAPQYF.

This chain uses TRBV4-2 with TRBJ1-5, with D possibly TRBD1 on 5 matching bases. Trimming shortened V by 0 bases and J by 8 bases, and 17 bases separated the two germline ends. The CDR3 consists of 16 residues. The germline gives CDR1 LGHNA, CDR2 YNFKEQ. CDR3 sequence reads: CASSQDPVGGTKPQHF. The CDR3 DNA is TGTGCCAGCAGCCAAGATCCGGTGGGAGGGACCAAGCCCCAGCATTTT.

The chain is built from TRBV6-2 or TRBV6-3 and TRBJ2-7, with 10 bases aligning to TRBD1. The CDR3 extends over 17 amino acids. V lost 2 bases and J lost 0; bases outside the gene matches: 7. Germline lookup yields CDR1 MNHEY and CDR2 SVGEGT. CDR3 amino acids: CASSYETGGTYSYEQYF. The CDR3 nucleotides are TGTGCCAGCAGTTACGAGACAGGGGGCACTTACTCCTACGAGCAGTACTTC.

The CDR3 sequence: CAWSGTGDEETQYF. DNA of the CDR3: TGTGCCTGGAGCGGGACAGGGGACGAGGAGACCCAGTACTTC. The V gene is TRBV30, the J gene TRBJ2-5; 10 bases are a match to TRBD1. Germline V gene lookup returns CDR1 GTSNPN and CDR2 SVGIG (reference sequence). The CDR3 is made up of 14 amino acids. Trimming took 3 bases from V and 5 from J; bases not matched to a gene: 6.